This paragraph reports one TCR beta chain. The data originate from a study of blood T cell repertoires in COVID-19. Study overall: Sources were T cells, B-cell-depleted T cells, or PBMCs; the material itself was cDNA or gDNA.

The CDR3 contains 13 residues. Deletions cut 5 bases from V and 6 bases from J, with 13 bases between. The germline V gene encodes CDR1 WNHNN and CDR2 SYGVQD (reference sequence). Authors' methods: Nucleated cell counts were estimated from reference gene primer amplification. TCRdb's copy holds only in-frame clones and misses some; the assay was immunoSEQ multiplex PCR. The V and J calls and clone size were taken over from that table, and D and trimming were inferred from the DNA. The sample has about 230,000 clones, around nine tenths seen once. All enrollees were roughly 18 to 90 years old and from 20 to 30 US areas. Cohort placement rested on clinical history that participants reported themselves.

The V gene is TRBV10-1, the J gene TRBJ1-1, with D possibly being TRBD1 (5 bases). Sequencing was done on a sample of PBMCs or T cells enriched from blood (not recorded which). The TCR sequence derives from a woman aged 25 to 39 with acute COVID-19. This CDR3 reads CASSLDGGSEAFF. The CDR3 DNA sequence: TGCGCCAGCAGTTTAGACGGGGGTTCTGAAGCTTTCTTT.